The clone carrying this TCR beta chain appeared a few times. Its antigen is currently unknown. This entry is derived from a study of early T cells in non-severe SARS-CoV-2 infection. CDR3 length: 16 amino acids. Germline CDR1 and CDR2: MDHEN and SYDVKM. V gave up 5 bases and J gave up 5 bases; unmatched junction bases: 9. Using its own MiXCR run on the 5' RACE reads, TCRdb lists one record per CDR3 protein. The table has around 88,000 distinct CDR3 sequences, about 15% seen once; the top ten hold roughly 7%. Study-level points and caveats: There was a bias toward anti-spike CD8 responses in VDJdb matching, which missed private and CD4 specificities.

Sequencing used whole blood. The receptor comes from an adult who was a healthcare worker with PCR-confirmed SARS-CoV-2 infection or an uninfected control (not recorded which). This chain links TRBV28 with TRBJ2-2; 9 bases match TRBD2. CDR3 nucleotide sequence: TGTGCCAGCAGTGACCCCAGCGGGAGGAGGACCGGGGAGCTGTTTTTT. This sequence encodes CASSDPSGRRTGELFF.